Below, 25 T cell receptor beta chains from the same sample are listed, as sequenced in a study of control samples from healthy donors and cancer patients (dated by TCRdb to 2018 to 2021). The library came from the immunoSEQ multiplex PCR assay. In TCRdb, the immuneACCESS table is reduced to in-frame sequences with V and J assigned. These tables do not hold every clone; where another copy was compared, an unresolved V gene accounts for under half, and the others remain unexplained. The sample data list some 13,000 clones, and 94% of these were observed just once. Over 20% of the sample is in the top ten clones. The specimen was PBMCs. The receptors here all came from a man between 65 and 85 years old with head and neck cancer.

The J gene is TRBJ2-2, the V gene TRBV5-1; D is possibly TRBD1 (6 bases). Trimming left V 2 bases short and J 6 bases short, with 14 bases between. Germline values: CDR1 SGHRS, CDR2 YFSETQ. The CDR3 totals 15 residues. The CDR3 nucleotides read TGCGCCAGCAGCTTCGGCAGGGGAGATGCCGGGGAGCTGTTTTTT. Its protein product is CASSFGRGDAGELFF.

This chain uses TRBV24-1 with TRBJ2-5; 10 bases line up with TRBD2. The CDR3 consists of 14 residues. V shed 6 bases, J shed 4 bases, and the junction held 4 bases outside the gene matches. Germline lookup yields CDR1 KGHDR and CDR2 SFDVKD. The CDR3 loop is CATSSGGAVETQYF. The CDR3 DNA reads as TGTGCCACCAGTAGCGGGGGGGCCGTAGAGACCCAGTACTTC.

This rearrangement joins TRBV3-1 (or the pseudogene TRBV3-2) to TRBJ2-3, with 10 bases fitting TRBD2. CDR3 length: 17 residues. Germline loops: CDR1 LGHDT, CDR2 YNNKEL (reference sequence). J lost 0 bases, V lost 6 bases, and 9 bases had no gene match. The CDR3 bases are TGTGCCAGCAGACGTAGAGCGGGGGGGCCTAGCACAGATACGCAGTATTTT. It encodes CASRRRAGGPSTDTQYF.

This clone was seen a few times. This chain joins TRBV7-3 and TRBJ2-1, with 11 bases fitting TRBD2. The CDR3 extends over 17 amino acids. J lost 5 bases, V lost 5 bases, and 11 bases had no gene match. Germline CDR1 and CDR2: SGHTA and FQGTGA. CDR3 protein: CASSANPLAGANNEQFF. Written as DNA, the CDR3 is TGTGCCAGCAGCGCTAACCCACTAGCGGGAGCTAACAATGAGCAGTTCTTC.

The rearrangement uses TRBV6-2 or TRBV6-3 and TRBJ2-7, with no clear D. The CDR3 spans 15 residues. Trimming stripped 1 base from V and 1 base from J, with 11 bases between. CDR1 and CDR2 from the germline V gene are MNHEY and SVGEGT. For the CDR3, the DNA is TGTGCCAGCAGTTACTTTCGGGCGTCTTCCTACGAGCAGTACTTC. It yields the protein CASSYFRASSYEQYF.

The chain employs TRBV7-7 and TRBJ2-5; D is uncertain. The CDR3 length is 14 residues. With 4 bases removed from V and 5 bases from J, the gap between germline ends came to 14 bases. Germline CDR1 is SSHAT and CDR2 is FNYEAQ (reference sequence). CDR3 DNA: TGTGCCAGCAGCTCCCTTTCGGGTGGGGAGACCCAGTACTTC. Its protein is CASSSLSGGETQYF.

The V and J genes are TRBV2 and TRBJ2-7; TRBD2 matches 13 bases. Trimming removed 4 bases from V and 4 bases from J; junction bases left unmatched: 1. The CDR3 is 14 residues long. CDR1 is SNHLY and CDR2 is FYNNEI in the germline V gene. The CDR3 is CASSATSGGYEQYF. The CDR3 DNA sequence: TGTGCCAGCAGTGCGACTAGCGGGGGGTACGAGCAGTACTTC.

The chain is built from TRBV2 and TRBJ2-2, with D tentatively TRBD1 (6 bases). This CDR3 region has 13 residues. Per germline, CDR1 SNHLY and CDR2 FYNNEI. Trimming stripped 8 bases from V and 6 bases from J, with 13 bases between. The CDR3 loop is CASVENRAGELFF. As DNA, the CDR3 is TGTGCCAGCGTGGAGAACAGGGCCGGGGAGCTGTTTTTT.

The CDR3, as DNA: TGTGCCAGCTCACCACCCATACCAGATACGCAGTATTTT. As protein: CASSPPIPDTQYF. The chain combines TRBV18 with TRBJ2-3; D is ambiguous. Germline CDR1 is KGHSH and CDR2 is LQKENI. This CDR3 is 13 amino acids long. V shed 0 bases and J shed 4 bases, with 5 bases lying between them.

This sequence joins TRBV5-1 and TRBJ1-2; D gene unclear. The CDR3 is 12 residues long. Between the trimmed V and J ends, which lost 2 bases and 6 bases, there was a span of 8 bases. Germline V lookup: CDR1 SGHRS, CDR2 YFSETQ. CDR3: CASSLDADGYTF. The DNA for the CDR3 is TGCGCCAGCAGCTTAGACGCTGATGGCTACACCTTC.

In its sample, this clone was seen once. The V call is TRBV5-1, the J call TRBJ1-1; a possible D gene is TRBD1 (6 bases). Between the trimmed V and J ends, which lost 2 bases and 3 bases, there was a span of 11 bases. The CDR3 totals 14 residues. Germline V CDR1 and CDR2: SGHRS, YFSETQ. DNA for the CDR3: TGCGCCAGCAGCTTTGGGGCAGGGGACACTGAAGCTTTCTTT. The encoded protein is CASSFGAGDTEAFF.

As concerns this clone: One end of the junction is discordant with germline, which a read error may explain. This rearrangement joins TRBV3-1 (or the pseudogene TRBV3-2) to TRBJ2-5; 7 bases are a match to TRBD1. CDR3 length: 13 residues. Germline V gives CDR1 LGHDT, CDR2 YNNKEL (reference sequence). This CDR3 is CASSWDRQGTQYF. The CDR3 DNA is TGTGCCAGCAGCTGGGACAGACAAGGGACCCAGTACTTC.

This clone was picked up one time. V is TRBV14 and J is TRBJ2-3, with 7 positions matching TRBD2. Germline V gene data show CDR1 as SGHDN and CDR2 as FVKESK. Trimming removed 0 bases from V and 2 bases from J; junction bases left unmatched: 5. The CDR3 is 16 amino acids. The DNA of the CDR3 is TGTGCCAGCAGCCAAGAGATGGCGGGAGTCACAGATACGCAGTATTTT. Residues: CASSQEMAGVTDTQYF.

The chain carries TRBV6-2 or TRBV6-3 and TRBJ1-6; 8 bases fit TRBD1. Germline V gives CDR1 MNHEY, CDR2 SVGEGT. V shed 5 bases and J 10 bases; nucleotides not matched to a gene: 7. CDR3 length equals 14 residues. CDR3 sequence (DNA): TGTGCCAGCAGTCAGGTGACAGGGGTCTCACCCCTCCACTTT. Protein: CASSQVTGVSPLHF.

The rearrangement links TRBV3-1 (or the pseudogene TRBV3-2) to TRBJ2-7; D may be TRBD1 or TRBD2 (6 bases each). There are 15 residues in the CDR3. Trimming stripped 4 bases from V and 4 bases from J, with 17 bases between. Germline lookup yields CDR1 LGHDT and CDR2 YNNKEL (reference sequence). CDR3 region: CASSRYGLGGYEQYF. In nucleotides, the CDR3 is TGTGCCAGCAGCCGTTACGGTTTAGGGGGGTACGAGCAGTACTTC.

The chain has TRBV7-6 and TRBJ2-7; TRBD2 matches at 9 bases. After removal of 5 bases from V and 2 bases from J, the junction contained 10 bases not matched to a gene. The CDR3 is made up of 16 amino acids. Germline V CDR1 and CDR2: SGHVS, FNYEAQ. The CDR3 loop is CASSVGVSGGTYEQYF. The CDR3 coding sequence is TGTGCCAGCAGCGTAGGGGTTAGCGGGGGAACCTACGAGCAGTACTTC.

V gene TRBV6-2 or TRBV6-3 combines with J gene TRBJ2-5; D call uncertain. Between the trimmed V and J ends, which lost 0 bases and 5 bases, there was a span of 7 bases. Germline V gene data show CDR1 as MNHEY and CDR2 as SVGEGT. This CDR3 has 13 residues. DNA of the CDR3: TGTGCCAGCAGTTACTCGATCTCGGAGACCCAGTACTTC. Translated, it gives CASSYSISETQYF.

In DNA form, the CDR3 reads TGTGCCAGCAGTTTAGGAAGGGATTCACCCCTCCACTTT. As protein: CASSLGRDSPLHF. The V and J genes are TRBV12-3 or TRBV12-4 and TRBJ1-6; D remains ambiguous. V was shortened by 1 base and J by 8 bases, with 6 bases between the two germline ends. CDR3 length: 13 residues.

The chain has TRBV23-1 and TRBJ2-5; D is ambiguous. TRBV23-1 is known as an ORF, though its function is uncertain. CDR3 size: 15 residues. The V end was cut by 3 bases, the J end by 6 bases, with 17 bases between. The CDR3: CASSQPTENLKTQYF. The CDR3 DNA is TGCGCCAGCAGTCAGCCGACTGAGAATCTAAAGACCCAGTACTTC.

This sequence joins TRBV4-1 and TRBJ2-1; 9 positions match TRBD1. Germline-derived CDR1 and CDR2 are MGHRA and YSYEKL. The CDR3 is 18 residues long. After removal of 1 base from V and 5 bases from J, the junction contained 12 bases not matched to a gene. CDR3 nucleotides: TGCGCCAGCAGCCAAGGCGCTAGACTGGGACAGGGAAACAATGAGCAGTTCTTC. This translates into CASSQGARLGQGNNEQFF.

This chain uses TRBV2 with TRBJ2-3; no reliable D call. V was clipped by 4 bases and J by 2 bases, with 7 bases between them. The germline V gene encodes CDR1 SNHLY and CDR2 FYNNEI. The CDR3 is made up of 13 amino acids. CDR3 DNA: TGTGCCAGCAGTGCGTCGGTCACAGATACGCAGTATTTT. This translates into CASSASVTDTQYF.

The chain employs TRBV24-1 and TRBJ2-5, with D tentatively TRBD1 or TRBD2 (5 bases each). V was cut by 9 bases and J by 2 bases, with 12 bases left in between. Per the germline V gene, CDR1 is KGHDR and CDR2 is SFDVKD. The CDR3 runs 13 residues. The CDR3 DNA reads as TGTGCCACCGGGACGGGATCTCAAGAGACCCAGTACTTC. It codes for CATGTGSQETQYF.

V gene TRBV6-6 combines with J gene TRBJ1-6, with a possible D match to TRBD1 (5 bases). The CDR3 loop spans 12 amino acids. Per germline, CDR1 MNHNY and CDR2 SVGAGI (reference sequence). Trimming cost V 6 bases and J 10 bases, with 10 bases left between them. For the CDR3, the DNA is TGTGCCAGCAGGGGGGGGAGCTCACCCCTCCACTTT. Amino acids: CASRGGSSPLHF.

The chain joins TRBV27 to TRBJ2-1, with 7 bases that match TRBD1. The CDR3 contains 16 residues. Trimming took 6 bases from V and 5 from J; bases not matched to a gene: 13. CDR1 and CDR2 (germline): MNHEY, SMNVEV (reference sequence). CDR3 in amino acids: CASSLRRDSGNNEQFF. DNA of the CDR3: TGTGCCAGCAGCCTCCGCCGGGACAGCGGAAACAATGAGCAGTTCTTC.

This chain links TRBV6-5 with TRBJ2-7; D might be TRBD2 (5 bases). The germline V gene has CDR1 MNHEY and CDR2 SVGAGI. The germline V and J ends were trimmed by 7 bases and 3 bases, with 10 bases remaining between them. This CDR3 comprises 12 residues. Here the CDR3 DNA reads TGTGCCAGCACCCGAGAGGGCTACGAGCAGTACTTC. It specifies CASTREGYEQYF.